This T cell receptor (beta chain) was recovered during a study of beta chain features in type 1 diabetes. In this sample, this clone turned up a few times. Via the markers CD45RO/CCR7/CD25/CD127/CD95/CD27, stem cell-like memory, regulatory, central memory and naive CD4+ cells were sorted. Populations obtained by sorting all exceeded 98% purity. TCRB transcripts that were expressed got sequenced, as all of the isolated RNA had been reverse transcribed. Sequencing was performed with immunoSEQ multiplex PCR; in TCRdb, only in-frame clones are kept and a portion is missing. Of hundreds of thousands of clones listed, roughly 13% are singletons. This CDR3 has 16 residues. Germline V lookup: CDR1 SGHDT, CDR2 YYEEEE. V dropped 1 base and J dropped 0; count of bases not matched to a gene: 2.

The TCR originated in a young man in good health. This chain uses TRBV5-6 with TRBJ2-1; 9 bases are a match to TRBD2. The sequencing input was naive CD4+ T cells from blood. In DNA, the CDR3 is TGTGCCAGCAGCTTGCTAGCGGGAAGCTCCTACAATGAGCAGTTCTTC. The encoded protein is CASSLLAGSSYNEQFF.